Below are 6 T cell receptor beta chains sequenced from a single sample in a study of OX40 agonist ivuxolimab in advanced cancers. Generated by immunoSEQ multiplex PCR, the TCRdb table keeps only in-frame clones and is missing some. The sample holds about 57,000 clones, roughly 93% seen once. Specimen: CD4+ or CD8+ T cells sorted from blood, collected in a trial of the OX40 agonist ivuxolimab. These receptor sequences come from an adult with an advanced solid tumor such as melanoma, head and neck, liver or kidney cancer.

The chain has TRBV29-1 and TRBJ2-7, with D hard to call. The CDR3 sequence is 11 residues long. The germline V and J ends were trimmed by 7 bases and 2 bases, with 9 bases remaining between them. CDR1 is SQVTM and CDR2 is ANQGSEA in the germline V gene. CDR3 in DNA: TGCAGCGGCCGGACCACCTACGAGCAGTACTTC. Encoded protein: CSGRTTYEQYF.

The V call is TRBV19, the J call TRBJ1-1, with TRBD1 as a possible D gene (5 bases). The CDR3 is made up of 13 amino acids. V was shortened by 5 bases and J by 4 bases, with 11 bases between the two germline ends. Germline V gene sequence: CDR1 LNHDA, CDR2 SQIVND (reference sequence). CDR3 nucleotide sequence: TGTGCCAGTAGTGGTACAGGAACCACTGAAGCTTTCTTT. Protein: CASSGTGTTEAFF.

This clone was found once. The CDR3 DNA sequence: TGTGCCAGCAGCAGCCCCCCACAGCTCGACTACGAGCAGTACTTC. Translated: CASSSPPQLDYEQYF. The chain combines TRBV21-1 with TRBJ2-7; the DNA was not used to check the table's D call, TRBD1. TRBV21-1 is recorded as a pseudogene. The CDR3 spans 15 residues.

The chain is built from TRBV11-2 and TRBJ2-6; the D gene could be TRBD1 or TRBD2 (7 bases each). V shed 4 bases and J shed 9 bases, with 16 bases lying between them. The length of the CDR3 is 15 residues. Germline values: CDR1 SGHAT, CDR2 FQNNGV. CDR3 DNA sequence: TGTGCCAGCAGCTCGCCCAGGGGGGGAAACAACGTCCTGACTTTC. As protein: CASSSPRGGNNVLTF.

CDR3 bases: TGTGCCAGCAGTCTCTCCGGGACAGGGAACACTGAAGCTTTCTTT. Its translation is CASSLSGTGNTEAFF. The chain couples TRBV6-5 to TRBJ1-1, with TRBD1 matching 8 bases. The CDR3 loop spans 15 amino acids. The trim removed 5 bases at V and 1 base at J, leaving 6 bases unmatched. Germline V gene sequence: CDR1 MNHEY, CDR2 SVGAGI.

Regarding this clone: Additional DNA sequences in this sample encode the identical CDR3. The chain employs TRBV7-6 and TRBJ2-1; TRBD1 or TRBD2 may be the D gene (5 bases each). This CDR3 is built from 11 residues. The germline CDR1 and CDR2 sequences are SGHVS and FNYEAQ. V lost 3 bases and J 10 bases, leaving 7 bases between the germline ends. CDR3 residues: CASSFGDEQFF. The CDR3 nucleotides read TGTGCCAGCAGCTTTGGGGACGAGCAGTTCTTC.